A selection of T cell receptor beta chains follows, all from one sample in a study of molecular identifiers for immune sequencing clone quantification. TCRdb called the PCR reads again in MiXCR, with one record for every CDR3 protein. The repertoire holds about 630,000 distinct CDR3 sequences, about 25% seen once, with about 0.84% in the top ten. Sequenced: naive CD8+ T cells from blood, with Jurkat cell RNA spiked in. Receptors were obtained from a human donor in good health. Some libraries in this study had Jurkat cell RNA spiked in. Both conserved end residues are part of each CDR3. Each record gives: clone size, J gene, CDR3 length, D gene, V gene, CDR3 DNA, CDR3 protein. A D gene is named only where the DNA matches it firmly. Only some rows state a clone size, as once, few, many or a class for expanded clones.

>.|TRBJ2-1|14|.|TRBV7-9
TGTGCCAGCAGCTTATTTGACGAATACAATGAGCAGTTCTTC
CASSLFDEYNEQFF
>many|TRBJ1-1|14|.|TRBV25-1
TGTGCCAGCAGTGAATTGGGGTTTAACACTGAAGCTTTCTTT
CASSELGFNTEAFF
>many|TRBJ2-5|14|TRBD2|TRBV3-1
TGTGCCAGCAGTTTAGCGGGAGTCCAAGAGACCCAGTACTTC
CASSLAGVQETQYF
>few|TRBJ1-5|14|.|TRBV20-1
TGCAGTGCCTCCATGACAGAACTGAATCAGCCCCAGCATTTT
CSASMTELNQPQHF
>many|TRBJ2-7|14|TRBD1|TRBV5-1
TGCGCCAGCAGCTTGCACGCAGGGACAGGCGAGCAGTACTTC
CASSLHAGTGEQYF
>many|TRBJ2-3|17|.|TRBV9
TGTGCCAGCAGCGTAGCTACGACTCCCCTCGGGGCAGATACGCAGTATTTT
CASSVATTPLGADTQYF
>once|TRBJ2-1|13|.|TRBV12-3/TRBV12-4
TGTGCCAGCAGTTCCTATTACCACAATGAGCAGTTCTTC
CASSSYYHNEQFF
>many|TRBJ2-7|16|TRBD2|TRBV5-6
TGTGCCAGCAGCCCCCCCGGTCTAGCGGGGTTGGACGAGCAGTACTTC
CASSPPGLAGLDEQYF
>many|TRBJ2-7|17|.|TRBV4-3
TGCGCCAGCAGCCAATATTTCCGTGGGGACTGGACCTACGAGCAGTACTTC
CASSQYFRGDWTYEQYF
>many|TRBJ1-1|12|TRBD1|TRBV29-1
TGCAGCGTTGAAGGACAGGGGGCGGATGCTTTCTTT
CSVEGQGADAFF
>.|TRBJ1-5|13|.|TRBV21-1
TGTGCCAGCAGGAAACAAACCGGCCAGCCCCAGCATTTT
CASRKQTGQPQHF
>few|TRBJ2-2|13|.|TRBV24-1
TGTGCCTACTCTGACAGTTACACCGGGGAGCTGTTTTTT
CAYSDSYTGELFF
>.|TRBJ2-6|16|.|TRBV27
TGTGCCAGCAGTTTCACCAGGGTCTCTGGGGCCAACGTCCTGACTTTC
CASSFTRVSGANVLTF
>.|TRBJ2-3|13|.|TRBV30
TGTGCCTGGAGTGTGGGCCAGACAGATACGCAGTATTTT
CAWSVGQTDTQYF
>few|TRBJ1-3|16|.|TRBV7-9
TGTGCCAGCAGCTTAGAGGGGGGTTCCTCTGGAAACACCATATATTTT
CASSLEGGSSGNTIYF
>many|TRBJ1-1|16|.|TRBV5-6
TGTGCCAGCAGCTATGCGTCGGCAGGGGAGAACACTGAAGCTTTCTTT
CASSYASAGENTEAFF